These 12 T cell receptor beta chains came from one sample sequenced in a study of blood T cells in healthy people across ages. Alongside a J-beta primer mix, a sample-barcoded 5' primer served in a second PCR lasting 7 to 11 cycles. TCRdb re-called the 5' RACE reads with MiXCR, one entry per CDR3 protein. This sample has 650,000 to 800,000 distinct CDR3 sequences, with more than 40% found just once. Sequenced material: blood. These receptors all come from a man aged 55-75 years in good health.

The chain has TRBV30 and TRBJ2-1, with D tentatively TRBD2 (5 bases). CDR3 size: 13 residues. From germline, CDR1 is GTSNPN and CDR2 SVGIG (reference sequence). V was cut by 1 base and J by 6 bases, with 10 bases left in between. This CDR3 reads CAWSATSSNEQFF. The CDR3 coding sequence is TGTGCCTGGAGTGCTACTAGTAGCAATGAGCAGTTCTTC. Looking up the rest from reference TRBV30 and TRBJ2-1 gives the full variable domain: SQTIHQWPATLVQPVGSPLSLECTVEGTSNPNLYWYRQAAGRGLQLLFYSVGIGQISSEVPQNLSASRPQDRQFILSSKKLLLSDSGFYLCAWSATSSNEQFFGPGTRLTVL.

This clonotype has a count of ten or more. The chain employs TRBV7-2 and TRBJ1-6, with D tentatively TRBD1 (6 bases). Germline lookup yields CDR1 SGHTA and CDR2 FQGNSA. The CDR3 has 15 residues. Trimming took 2 bases from V and 7 from J, leaving 12 bases between them. The CDR3 is CASSLKAGDNSPLHF. In nucleotides, the CDR3 is TGTGCCAGCAGCTTAAAAGCAGGGGACAATTCACCCCTCCACTTT.

This clonotype was detected only once. The germline gene is not matched at one end of the junction; a read error may be the cause. CDR3 residues: CASSLGRRRSYGQYF. CDR3 nucleotide sequence: TGTGCCAGCAGCTTAGGTCGGAGAAGATCCTACGGGCAGTACTTC. The rearrangement uses TRBV7-2 and TRBJ2-7; D is unclear. The CDR3 is 15 residues long. CDR1 SGHTA and CDR2 FQGNSA come from the germline V gene. The full variable domain, in which reference TRBV7-2 and TRBJ2-7 provide the parts outside the CDR3, is GAGVSQSPSNKVTEKGKDVELRCDPISGHTALYWYRQSLGQGLEFLIYFQGNSAPDKSGLPSDRFSAERTGGSVSTLTIQRTQQEDSAVYLCASSLGRRRSYGQYFGPGTRLTVT.

The chain recombines TRBV6-1 with TRBJ2-3; 7 nucleotides line up with TRBD2. This CDR3 contains 17 residues. V lost 0 bases and J lost 14; bases outside the gene matches: 20. CDR1 is MNHNS and CDR2 is SASEGT in the germline V gene. The CDR3 reads CASSEAPGGSGRRYAYF. CDR3 in DNA: TGTGCCAGCAGTGAAGCTCCAGGCGGGAGCGGTCGAAGATACGCGTATTTT.

This chain links TRBV10-3 with TRBJ2-3, with 8 positions matching TRBD1. This CDR3 spans 15 amino acids. Germline values: CDR1 ENHRY, CDR2 SYGVKD. V shed 6 bases, J shed 1 base, and the junction held 6 bases outside the gene matches. CDR3 in amino acids: CAIRNPGQGTDTQYF. The CDR3 DNA sequence: TGTGCCATCAGGAACCCGGGACAGGGCACAGATACGCAGTATTTT.

The rearrangement links TRBV2 to TRBJ2-7; no definite D call. The DNA matches TRBJ2-4 better at its end, which makes the J call doubtful. The CDR3 is made up of 13 amino acids. CDR1 is SNHLY, CDR2 FYNNEI, per germline. CDR3 loop: CASSEAQSGIQYF. The DNA for the CDR3 is TGTGCCAGCAGTGAAGCACAGTCGGGCATTCAGTACTTC.

This clonotype turned up a few times. The CDR3 region is CASSLVLHPNSPLHF. The CDR3 DNA reads as TGTGCCAGCAGCTTGGTACTCCACCCAAATTCACCCCTCCACTTT. The chain couples TRBV5-5 to TRBJ1-6; unclear D gene. The V end was cut by 0 bases, the J end by 7 bases, with 11 bases between. Germline CDR1 and CDR2: SGHKS and YYEKEE (reference sequence). The CDR3 spans 15 residues. The variable domain in full, completed from reference TRBV5-5 and TRBJ1-6, reads DAGVTQSPTHLIKTRGQQVTLRCSPISGHKSVSWYQQVLGQGPQFIFQYYEKEERGRGNFPDRFSARQFPNYSSELNVNALLLGDSALYLCASSLVLHPNSPLHFGNGTRLTVT.

This chain joins TRBV10-3 and TRBJ2-5, with 7 bases lining up with TRBD1. Matching the DNA end better, TRBJ2-7 makes the J call doubtful. Germline-derived CDR1 and CDR2 are ENHRY and SYGVKD. The length of the CDR3 is 14 residues. CDR3 nucleotide sequence: TGTGCCATCTTTGACCGGGACAGAACATACGAGCAGTACTTC. Encoded protein: CAIFDRDRTYEQYF.

This sequence joins TRBV5-1 and TRBJ2-2, with TRBD1 matching 7 bases. Germline values: CDR1 SGHRS, CDR2 YFSETQ. CDR3 length equals 17 residues. With 4 bases clipped from V and 5 bases from J, the junction kept 14 bases outside the gene matches. DNA of the CDR3: TGCGCCAGCAGCAAAAGGACAGGCCCGCACTCTACCGGGGAGCTGTTTTTT. Translating it yields CASSKRTGPHSTGELFF.

This clonotype was detected once. The chain joins TRBV7-3 to TRBJ2-1, with D uncertain. The CDR3 length is 15 residues. V was cut by 4 bases and J by 0 bases, with 10 bases left in between. Germline CDR1 reads SGHTA; CDR2 reads FQGTGA. The CDR3 region has the DNA TGTGCCAGCAGCTCCGACGTAAGCTCCTACAATGAGCAGTTCTTC. Translated: CASSSDVSSYNEQFF.

This clonotype came up a few times. This sequence joins TRBV3-1 and TRBJ1-2, with a tentative D call TRBD1 (6 bases). The germline gives CDR1 LGHDT, CDR2 YNNKEL (reference sequence). Trimming pared 0 bases from V and 0 bases from J, leaving 14 bases between. The CDR3 has 17 amino acids. CDR3 coding DNA: TGTGCCAGCAGCCAAGATCTCGGGGGCAAGTCTAACTATGGCTACACCTTC. It codes for CASSQDLGGKSNYGYTF.

This clonotype was detected only once. The chain combines TRBV7-2 with TRBJ2-7; no definite D call. Germline V CDR1 and CDR2: SGHTA, FQGNSA. Between the trimmed V and J ends, which lost 4 bases and 4 bases, there was a span of 11 bases. The CDR3 loop spans 13 amino acids. CDR3 residues: CASSYALGYEQYF. The DNA for the CDR3 is TGTGCCAGCAGCTACGCCCTCGGGTACGAGCAGTACTTC.